What follows are 16 T cell receptor beta chains derived from one specimen sequenced in a study of T cells in localized non-small cell lung cancer. TCRdb's table, derived via immunoSEQ multiplex PCR, lists solely in-frame clones and lacks some. The table records about 26,000 clones, approximately 85% of them present only once. Sequenced here: peripheral blood, sampled before any cancer treatment. Every receptor here comes from a woman aged 35 to 70 with stage I lung adenocarcinoma.

The chain carries TRBV5-8 and TRBJ2-5; D is undetermined. The CDR3 covers 15 residues. Germline V gene lookup returns CDR1 SGHTS and CDR2 YDEGEE. V lost 4 bases to trimming and J lost 4 bases, with 17 bases between them. CDR3 in amino acids: CASSPWMDALETQYF. The CDR3 DNA reads TGTGCCAGCAGCCCGTGGATGGACGCCCTAGAGACCCAGTACTTC.

V usage is TRBV29-1 and J usage is TRBJ1-1, with D tentatively TRBD1 (6 bases). The V gene's germline CDR1 is SQVTM and CDR2 ANQGSEA. Between the trimmed V and J ends, which lost 7 bases and 3 bases, there was a span of 15 bases. The CDR3 sequence is 13 residues long. The CDR3 is CSDAEGGHTEAFF. In nucleotides, the CDR3 is TGCAGCGACGCGGAGGGGGGCCACACTGAAGCTTTCTTT.

This chain joins TRBV10-3 and TRBJ2-3; 16 positions agree with TRBD2. Germline CDR1 reads ENHRY; CDR2 reads SYGVKD. The CDR3 is made up of 20 amino acids. Trimming took 6 bases from V and 3 from J; bases not matched to a gene: 15. CDR3 nucleotide sequence: TGTGCCATCAGCCTGCCCGGGACTAGCGGGGGGGCGGAAGTGACAGATACGCAGTATTTT. Its protein product is CAISLPGTSGGAEVTDTQYF.

J is TRBJ2-3 and V is TRBV10-2; D uncertain. V dropped 3 bases and J dropped 2 bases, with 9 bases sitting between them. The CDR3 contains 14 residues. Per germline, CDR1 WSHSY and CDR2 SAAADI. The CDR3 protein is CASSDVVNTDTQYF. Here the CDR3 DNA reads TGCGCCAGCAGTGATGTGGTCAACACAGATACGCAGTATTTT.

The V and J genes are TRBV4-3 and TRBJ1-2; 8 bases line up with TRBD1. The CDR3 contains 15 residues. CDR1 LGHNA and CDR2 YSLEER come from the germline V gene. Germline trimming cut 4 bases from V and 4 bases from J; bases unmatched to any gene: 8. The CDR3 is CASSPRTGSGYGYTF. Here the CDR3 DNA reads TGCGCCAGCAGCCCCAGGACAGGGTCGGGCTATGGCTACACCTTC.

Concerning this clone: One junction end does not reproduce the germline sequence, and a read error may be involved. This chain connects TRBV18 to TRBJ2-6; the D call may be TRBD1 or TRBD2 (6 bases each). Germline values: CDR1 KGHSH, CDR2 LQKENI. The length of the CDR3 is 18 residues. The CDR3 loop reads CASSRRRDIYKSGQRPDF. Written as DNA, the CDR3 is TGTGCCAGCTCACGAAGGCGGGACATTTACAAGTCGGGCCAACGTCCTGACTTC. The entire variable domain, with the rest obtained from reference TRBV18 and TRBJ2-6, is as follows: NAGVMQNPRHLVRRRGQEARLRCSPMKGHSHVYWYRQLPEEGLKFMVYLQKENIIDESGMPKERFSAEFPKEGPSILRIQQVVRGDSAAYFCASSRRRDIYKSGQRPDFGAGSRLTVL.

The CDR3 spells CASSLAPTSDSYEQYF. CDR3 coding DNA: TGTGCCAGCAGCTTAGCCCCGACTAGCGATTCCTACGAGCAGTACTTC. J is TRBJ2-7 and V is TRBV7-2; TRBD2 aligns across 8 bases. The CDR3 is 16 residues long. V lost 0 bases and J lost 1; bases outside the gene matches: 5. The germline CDR1 and CDR2 sequences are SGHTA and FQGNSA. The entire variable domain, with the rest obtained from reference TRBV7-2 and TRBJ2-7, is as follows: GAGVSQSPSNKVTEKGKDVELRCDPISGHTALYWYRQSLGQGLEFLIYFQGNSAPDKSGLPSDRFSAERTGGSVSTLTIQRTQQEDSAVYLCASSLAPTSDSYEQYFGPGTRLTVT.

The chain carries TRBV10-3 and TRBJ2-2; 8 bases align to TRBD1. The CDR3 totals 17 residues. With V trimmed by 0 bases and J by 1 base, 4 bases remained unmatched. Germline-derived CDR1 and CDR2 are ENHRY and SYGVKD. The CDR3 is CAISESLDRENTGELFF. The CDR3 DNA is TGTGCCATCAGTGAGTCCCTGGACAGGGAGAACACCGGGGAGCTGTTTTTT.

The chain links TRBV2 to TRBJ1-1; tentative D call: TRBD1 (6 bases). Germline CDR1 is SNHLY and CDR2 is FYNNEI. The CDR3 totals 13 residues. V shed 8 bases and J shed 1 base, with 11 bases lying between them. The CDR3 here is CASGDTRNTEAFF. Here the CDR3 DNA reads TGTGCCAGCGGGGACACCCGGAACACTGAAGCTTTCTTT.

CDR3 in DNA: TGTGCCAGCAGTCGACAGGGGTCCCACTACGAGCAGTACTTC. Translating gives CASSRQGSHYEQYF. V and J are TRBV28 and TRBJ2-7, with 8 bases aligning to TRBD1. CDR3 size: 14 residues. The V gene's germline CDR1 is MDHEN and CDR2 SYDVKM. After removal of 5 bases from V and 3 bases from J, the junction contained 6 bases not matched to a gene.

V and J are TRBV5-6 and TRBJ2-1; TRBD1 matches at 10 bases. This CDR3 comprises 16 residues. Trimming removed 5 bases from V and 3 bases from J; junction bases left unmatched: 8. CDR1 and CDR2 (germline): SGHDT, YYEEEE. CDR3 in amino acids: CASSQEGTGVYNEQFF. The CDR3 DNA reads TGTGCCAGCAGTCAAGAGGGGACAGGGGTCTACAATGAGCAGTTCTTC. Complete variable domain (other parts from reference TRBV5-6 and TRBJ2-1): DAGVTQSPTHLIKTRGQQVTLRCSPKSGHDTVSWYQQALGQGPQFIFQYYEEEERQRGNFPDRFSGHQFPNYSSELNVNALLLGDSALYLCASSQEGTGVYNEQFFGPGTRLTVL.

This clone was observed a handful of times. This chain joins TRBV14 and TRBJ1-2; D call uncertain. V was pared by 0 bases and J by 8 bases, with 16 bases between. CDR3 size: 15 residues. Looked up from germline, CDR1 is SGHDN and CDR2 is FVKESK. The CDR3 spells CASSQEDPRWGGYTF. The CDR3 bases are TGTGCCAGCAGCCAAGAAGACCCTCGATGGGGAGGCTACACCTTC. The whole variable domain, filled in from reference TRBV14 and TRBJ1-2, reads EAGVTQFPSHSVIEKGQTVTLRCDPISGHDNLYWYRRVMGKEIKFLLHFVKESKQDESGMPNNRFLAERTGGTYSTLKVQPAELEDSGVYFCASSQEDPRWGGYTFGSGTRLTVV.

This clone was counted a few times. The chain has TRBV5-6 and TRBJ2-3; no definite D call. Germline assignment: CDR1 SGHDT and CDR2 YYEEEE. CDR3 length: 16 amino acids. Trimming removed 2 bases at V and 5 bases at J, with 18 bases between. CDR3 loop: CASSFFASTMGDTQYF. CDR3 nucleotide sequence: TGTGCCAGCAGCTTTTTTGCATCTACCATGGGAGATACGCAGTATTTT.

This rearrangement joins TRBV6-1 to TRBJ2-2; D remains ambiguous. CDR1 and CDR2 (germline): MNHNS, SASEGT. There are 15 residues in the CDR3. V was cut by 1 base and J by 1 base, with 7 bases left in between. CDR3 bases: TGTGCCAGCAGTGAAGGGCCGTTGAACACCGGGGAGCTGTTTTTT. Its protein product is CASSEGPLNTGELFF.

The V gene is TRBV29-1, the J gene TRBJ2-7, with D unclear. The V gene's germline CDR1 is SQVTM and CDR2 ANQGSEA. Trimming took off 4 bases at V and 0 bases at J, with 7 bases between the two ends. The CDR3 spans 12 residues. CDR3 bases: TGCAGCGTTGTTGTGAACTCCTACGAGCAGTACTTC. It encodes CSVVVNSYEQYF.

The gene calls are TRBV14 and TRBJ1-2; possible D gene TRBD1, 5 bases. Germline V lookup: CDR1 SGHDN, CDR2 FVKESK. The CDR3 consists of 14 residues. The V and J ends lost 4 bases and 8 bases respectively, with 17 bases between them. The CDR3: CASSPRGRLIGYTF. CDR3 DNA: TGTGCCAGCAGCCCACGGGGGAGGTTAATAGGCTACACCTTC.